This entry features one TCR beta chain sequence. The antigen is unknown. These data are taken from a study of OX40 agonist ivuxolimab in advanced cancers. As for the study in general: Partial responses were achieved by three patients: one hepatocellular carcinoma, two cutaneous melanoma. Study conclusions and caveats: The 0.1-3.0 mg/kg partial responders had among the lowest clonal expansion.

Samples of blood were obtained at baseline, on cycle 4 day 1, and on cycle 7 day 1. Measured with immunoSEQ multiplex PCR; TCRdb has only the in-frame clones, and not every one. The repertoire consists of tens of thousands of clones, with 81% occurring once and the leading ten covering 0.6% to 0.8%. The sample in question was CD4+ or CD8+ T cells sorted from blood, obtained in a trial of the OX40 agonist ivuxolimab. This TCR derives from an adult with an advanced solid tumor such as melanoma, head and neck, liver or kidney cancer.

The CDR3 bases are TGTGCCAGCAGAGCGACGGGAGGGGAGACCCAGTACTTC. It encodes CASRATGGETQYF. This rearrangement joins TRBV2 to TRBJ2-5; 8 bases align to TRBD2. V lost 6 bases, J lost 5 bases, and 5 bases stayed unmatched. This CDR3 spans 13 amino acids. Germline V gives CDR1 SNHLY, CDR2 FYNNEI.